This T cell receptor (beta chain) originates from a study of regulatory T cells in long-lasting Graves disease. CDR3 size: 14 residues. In germline, CDR1 is DFQATT, CDR2 SNEGSKA (reference sequence). V was pared by 4 bases and J by 1 base, with 6 bases of the junction left unmatched. Regarding this clonotype: Antigen unknown.

Time point defined: persistent/refractory GD, antithyroid drugs over 5 years with positive TRAb. With RNA extracted from PBMCs as input, the TCR library was made. Study observations and caveats: Peripheral blood alone, not thyroid tissue, underwent study. Persistent Graves' patients showed a TCR diversity that was lower than that of newly diagnosed ones. Favoring TRBV28, TRBJ1-2 and TRBJ2-5 was a feature seen in persistent disease. Since the sample size was small, accuracy may have been reduced.

Arm-PCR of CDR3 regions with iRepertoire HTBI primers generated TCR beta libraries. TCRdb reprocessed the multiplex PCR reads with MiXCR, giving one entry per CDR3 protein. The top ten hold 13% to 15% of the sample, which has 430,000 or so distinct CDR3 sequences, around 23% seen once. V is TRBV20-1 and J is TRBJ1-1, with 7 bases that match TRBD1. This clonotype originated in a female donor with Graves disease. The sequencing used peripheral blood mononuclear cells (PBMCs), collected when the disease was refractory, from a patient treated with antithyroid drugs. CDR3 nucleotide sequence: TGCAGTGCTACCAAGGGGGCGGCGAACACTGAAGCTTTCTTT. Encoded protein: CSATKGAANTEAFF.